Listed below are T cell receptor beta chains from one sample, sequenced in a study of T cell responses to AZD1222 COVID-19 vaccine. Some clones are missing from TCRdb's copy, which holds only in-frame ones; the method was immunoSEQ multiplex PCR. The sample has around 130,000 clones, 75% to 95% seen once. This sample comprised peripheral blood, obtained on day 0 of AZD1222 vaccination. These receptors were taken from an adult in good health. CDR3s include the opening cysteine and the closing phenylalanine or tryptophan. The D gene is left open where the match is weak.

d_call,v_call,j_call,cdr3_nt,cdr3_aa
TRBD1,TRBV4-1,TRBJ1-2,TGCGCCAGCAGCCAATTAGACAGGGTGGGGGGCTACACCTTC,CASSQLDRVGGYTF
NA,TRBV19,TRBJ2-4,TGTGCCAGTACCCTACGAACGTCTGCCAAAAACATTCAGTACTTC,CASTLRTSAKNIQYF
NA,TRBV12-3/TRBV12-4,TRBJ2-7,TGTGCCAGCAGTTTAGGGCAGGTCAACGAGCAGTACTTC,CASSLGQVNEQYF
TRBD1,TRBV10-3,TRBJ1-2,TGTGCCATCAGCGCTGCCCCGAGGACAGGAGCTGGCTACACCTTC,CAISAAPRTGAGYTF
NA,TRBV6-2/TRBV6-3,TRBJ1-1,TGTGCCAGCAGTTACCCAGGGGTCGTCACTGAAGCTTTCTTT,CASSYPGVVTEAFF
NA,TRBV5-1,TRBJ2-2,TGCGCCAGCACACACCGGGACACTACCGGGGAGCTGTTTTTT,CASTHRDTTGELFF
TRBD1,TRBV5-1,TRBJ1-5,TGCGCCAGCAGCAAAGGAGGACAGGCGGAAGGTCAGCCCCAGCATTTT,CASSKGGQAEGQPQHF
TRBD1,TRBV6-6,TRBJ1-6,TGTGCCAGCAGTCGAGGGACAGCCGGACTCCACTTT,CASSRGTAGLHF
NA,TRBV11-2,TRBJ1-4,TGTGCCAGCAGTTTAGGGCCCACTGGGGGCGCGTATGAAAAACTGTTTTTT,CASSLGPTGGAYEKLFF
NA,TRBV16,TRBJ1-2,TGTGCCAGCAGCCAATCGGGGCAGGGAACCGGCTATGGCTACACCTTC,CASSQSGQGTGYGYTF
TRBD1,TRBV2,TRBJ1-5,TGTGCCAGCAGTAGGACAGGGGAATACGGCAATCAGCCCCAGCATTTT,CASSRTGEYGNQPQHF
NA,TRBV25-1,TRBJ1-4,TGTGCCAGCAGTGAATTGGTGGGGTTTAATGAAAAACTGTTTTTT,CASSELVGFNEKLFF
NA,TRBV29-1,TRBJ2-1,TGCAGCGTTGAAGAGGGTAGGGGCGGCTCCTACAATGAGCAGTTCTTC,CSVEEGRGGSYNEQFF
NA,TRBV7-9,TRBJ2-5,TGTGCCAGCAGCTCCCCAAGGGCCTTGGAGACCCAGTACTTC,CASSSPRALETQYF
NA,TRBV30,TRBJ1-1,TGTGCCTGGAGGTTATACGGGGGCACCACTGAAGCTTTCTTT,CAWRLYGGTTEAFF
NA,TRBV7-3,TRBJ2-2,TGTGCCAGCAGCTTGGCCCCCCTTGGAGCCGGGGAGCTGTTTTTT,CASSLAPLGAGELFF
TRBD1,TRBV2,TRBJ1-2,TGTGCCAGCAGTGGGCAGGGGGCGCGGTATGGCTACACCTTC,CASSGQGARYGYTF